Below, 13 T cell receptor beta chains from the same sample are listed, as sequenced in a study of Graves' ophthalmopathy and Graves' hyperthyroidism. From RNA, the CDR3 regions of TCR beta chains were amplified and sequenced. First-round RT-PCR used HTBI primers; second-round multiplex PCR followed. From the multiplex PCR reads, TCRdb called clonotypes with MiXCR, one entry per CDR3 protein. Here the sample spans 150,000 to 200,000 distinct CDR3 sequences, approximately 40% being singletons. The sample taken for sequencing was peripheral blood. The receptor source for this set is a woman between 40 and 50 years old with Graves' ophthalmopathy.

This clonotype was recorded once. The CDR3, as DNA: TGTGCCAGCAGCTTAGTCCCTAGTTCACATATCCAGAGCGAGCAGTACTTC. It specifies CASSLVPSSHIQSEQYF. This rearrangement joins TRBV11-2 to TRBJ2-7; no firm D call. V was cut by 1 base and J by 6 bases, with 22 bases left in between. Per germline, CDR1 SGHAT and CDR2 FQNNGV. The CDR3 has 17 residues.

This clonotype was counted many times. V usage is TRBV28 and J usage is TRBJ1-2; D is unresolved. Looked up from germline, CDR1 is MDHEN and CDR2 is SYDVKM. This CDR3 is built from 14 residues. Trimming cost V 1 base and J 8 bases, with 14 bases left between them. CDR3 sequence reads: CASSLSAGLGGYTF. CDR3 DNA sequence: TGTGCCAGCAGTTTATCGGCAGGTCTCGGAGGCTACACCTTC.

This clonotype was picked up one time. V usage is TRBV12-3 or TRBV12-4 and J usage is TRBJ2-7, with 7 bases fitting TRBD1. J lost 4 bases, V lost 7 bases, and 7 bases had no gene match. The CDR3 length is 13 residues. CDR3 sequence: CASNSRGTYEQYF. The CDR3 coding sequence is TGTGCCAGCAACTCCAGGGGGACGTACGAGCAGTACTTC.

The J gene is TRBJ1-1, the V gene TRBV3-1; no reliable D call. Germline CDR1 reads LGHDT; CDR2 reads YNNKEL (reference sequence). V was pared by 8 bases and J by 5 bases, with 15 bases between. The CDR3 length is 13 residues. In nucleotides, the CDR3 is TGTGCCAGCGAAAGCCTTTACAATACTGAAGCTTTCTTT. Amino acids: CASESLYNTEAFF.

This clonotype was recorded at least ten times. The chain carries TRBV2 and TRBJ2-2; D is possibly TRBD2 (6 bases). The V end was cut by 6 bases, the J end by 3 bases, with 11 bases between. The CDR3 runs to 14 residues. Germline V gene lookup returns CDR1 SNHLY and CDR2 FYNNEI. Written as DNA, the CDR3 is TGTGCCAGCAGGAGTTGGGGGGACACCGGGGAGCTGTTTTTT. This sequence encodes CASRSWGDTGELFF.

There are many counts of this clonotype. This sequence joins TRBV19 and TRBJ2-2; 7 bases map to TRBD2. V lost 7 bases, J lost 0 bases, and 2 bases stayed unmatched. CDR3 length equals 14 residues. Germline V lookup: CDR1 LNHDA, CDR2 SQIVND (reference sequence). The CDR3 sequence is CASTAGANTGELFF. The CDR3 bases are TGTGCCAGTACGGCGGGGGCGAACACCGGGGAGCTGTTTTTT.

This clonotype was counted many times. The chain joins TRBV6-5 to TRBJ1-2; 7 nucleotides align to TRBD1. This CDR3 is 14 amino acids long. From germline, CDR1 is MNHEY and CDR2 SVGAGI. Trimming removed 3 bases from V and 3 bases from J; junction bases left unmatched: 4. The CDR3 spells CASSYGGTDYGYTF. The DNA for the CDR3 is TGTGCCAGCAGTTATGGCGGGACAGACTATGGCTACACCTTC.

The chain carries TRBV6-2 or TRBV6-3 and TRBJ2-5; maybe TRBD1 (5 bases). The germline gives CDR1 MNHEY, CDR2 SVGEGT. Trimming cost V 4 bases and J 5 bases, with 14 bases left between them. The CDR3 contains 14 residues. This CDR3 reads CASSSARVRETQYF. CDR3 in DNA: TGTGCCAGCAGTTCGGCCAGGGTTCGGGAGACCCAGTACTTC.

The rearrangement links TRBV6-1 to TRBJ1-2; D is undetermined. The CDR3 consists of 14 residues. The V and J ends lost 5 bases and 6 bases respectively, with 16 bases between them. Germline CDR1 MNHNS, CDR2 SASEGT. The CDR3 loop is CASSQTMGRNGYTF. CDR3 nucleotides: TGTGCCAGCAGTCAAACAATGGGTAGGAATGGCTACACCTTC.

The chain carries TRBV6-1 and TRBJ2-7, with TRBD1 matching 9 bases. The CDR3 is made up of 12 amino acids. Germline V lookup: CDR1 MNHNS, CDR2 SASEGT. The trim removed 10 bases at V and 7 bases at J, leaving 8 bases unmatched. Written as DNA, the CDR3 is TGTGCCACCTGGGACAGGGTCTTGGAGCAGTACTTC. Its translation: CATWDRVLEQYF.

V is TRBV6-2 or TRBV6-3 and J is TRBJ1-2; TRBD1 matches at 11 bases. Germline assignment: CDR1 MNHEY and CDR2 SVGEGT. The CDR3 extends over 15 amino acids. The V segment lost 2 bases and the J segment 7 bases; nucleotides outside the gene matches: 6. The CDR3 nucleotides read TGTGCCAGCAGTTACCCAAGGACAGGGGGCTTTGGCTACACCTTC. Residues: CASSYPRTGGFGYTF.

This clonotype was seen repeatedly, ten times or more. At one boundary the junction diverges from the germline segment, which might be a read error. This sequence joins TRBV7-3 and TRBJ1-3; D is ambiguous. The germline CDR1 and CDR2 sequences are SGHTA and FQGTGA. The CDR3 is made up of 13 amino acids. CDR3 in DNA: TGTGCCAGCAGCGTAACCTCTGGAAACACCATATATTTT. Translation: CASSVTSGNTIYF.

CDR3 sequence (DNA): TGTGCCAGCAGTTACTCGGGAGTTCTAAATGGCTACACCTTC. Translated, it gives CASSYSGVLNGYTF. The V gene is TRBV6-5, the J gene TRBJ1-2; D unresolved. The CDR3 length is 14 residues. CDR1 and CDR2 (germline): MNHEY, SVGAGI. Trimming stripped 0 bases from V and 6 bases from J, with 11 bases between.